These T cell receptor beta chains were read from a single sample in a study of response to subunit inactivated influenza vaccine. TCRdb redid the calling of the RT-PCR reads with MiXCR, one entry per CDR3 protein. This sample has fewer than 550,000 distinct CDR3 sequences, with 25% found just once. Specimen: CD4+ T cells sorted from PBMCs, collected 4 to 6 days after vaccination. Receptors were obtained from a man over 45 who received an inactivated influenza vaccine. CDR3s include the opening cysteine and the closing phenylalanine or tryptophan. The D gene is left open where the match is weak. Clone sizes are given selectively: once, few, many, or a class where the clone is expanded.

V gene: TRBV29-1
J gene: TRBJ2-4
clone size: few
D gene: .
CDR3 DNA: TGCAGCGTTGTATACGGGGGGCTAGCCAAAAACATTCAGTACTTC
CDR3 protein: CSVVYGGLAKNIQYF

V gene: TRBV4-3
J gene: TRBJ2-2
clone size: .
D gene: .
CDR3 DNA: TGCGCCAGCAGCCTCAGCGCGAACACCGGGGAGCTGTTTTTT
CDR3 protein: CASSLSANTGELFF

V gene: TRBV7-9
J gene: TRBJ1-2
clone size: few
D gene: TRBD1
CDR3 DNA: TGTGCCAGCAGCTTAGAGTTGCGGACAGGGAATGGCTACACCTTC
CDR3 protein: CASSLELRTGNGYTF

V gene: TRBV24-1
J gene: TRBJ2-1
clone size: few
D gene: TRBD2
CDR3 DNA: TGTGCCACCAGTCTAGCGGGAGGTAATGAGCAGTTCTTC
CDR3 protein: CATSLAGGNEQFF

V gene: TRBV4-3
J gene: TRBJ2-1
clone size: .
D gene: .
CDR3 DNA: TGCGCCAGTAGCGACAGGGAGGGTTTTAATGAGCAGTTCTTC
CDR3 protein: CASSDREGFNEQFF

V gene: TRBV15
J gene: TRBJ2-1
clone size: .
D gene: .
CDR3 DNA: TGTGCCACCAGCAGAGGTCTAGCGAGGGAGCAGTTCTTC
CDR3 protein: CATSRGLAREQFF

V gene: TRBV6-6
J gene: TRBJ2-3
clone size: .
D gene: .
CDR3 DNA: TGTGCCAGCAGCCGCCCACCGTTGGATACGCAGTATTTT
CDR3 protein: CASSRPPLDTQYF

V gene: TRBV13
J gene: TRBJ2-1
clone size: .
D gene: TRBD2
CDR3 DNA: TGTGCCAGCAGCTCTGACGGGCGGGAGGGCCGCAATGAGCAGTTCTTC
CDR3 protein: CASSSDGREGRNEQFF

V gene: TRBV12-3/TRBV12-4
J gene: TRBJ2-5
clone size: .
D gene: TRBD2
CDR3 DNA: TGTGCCAGCAGAACCGGGACTAGCCGCCCCTTCCAAGAGACCCAGTACTTC
CDR3 protein: CASRTGTSRPFQETQYF

V gene: TRBV28
J gene: TRBJ1-3
clone size: few
D gene: .
CDR3 DNA: TGTGCCAGCAGCCCGCTCGACAGTGCTGGAAACACCATATATTTT
CDR3 protein: CASSPLDSAGNTIYF

V gene: TRBV20-1
J gene: TRBJ2-2
clone size: few
D gene: .
CDR3 DNA: TGCAGTGCTAAGCCTTTTCTGGTGGAACCCGGGGAGCTGTTTTTT
CDR3 protein: CSAKPFLVEPGELFF

V gene: TRBV2
J gene: TRBJ1-5
clone size: few
D gene: TRBD1
CDR3 DNA: TGTGCCAGCAGTGTCGGACAGGGGTATCAGCCCCAGCATTTT
CDR3 protein: CASSVGQGYQPQHF

V gene: TRBV7-6
J gene: TRBJ2-5
clone size: .
D gene: .
CDR3 DNA: TGTGCCAGCAGCTTAATTTCGGCTGGCGAGACCCAGTACTTC
CDR3 protein: CASSLISAGETQYF

V gene: TRBV12-3/TRBV12-4
J gene: TRBJ1-1
clone size: many
D gene: .
CDR3 DNA: TGTGCCAGCATTGTCGACACTGAAGCTTTCTTT
CDR3 protein: CASIVDTEAFF

V gene: TRBV25-1
J gene: TRBJ1-6
clone size: .
D gene: .
CDR3 DNA: TGTGCCAGCAGTGAAGTCCAGACCGGGGGGCTTGGTTCACCCCTCCACTTT
CDR3 protein: CASSEVQTGGLGSPLHF

V gene: TRBV7-8
J gene: TRBJ2-7
clone size: .
D gene: .
CDR3 DNA: TGTGCCAGCAGCTTAGGAGGCAGCCGGTACGAGCAGTACTTC
CDR3 protein: CASSLGGSRYEQYF

V gene: TRBV11-2
J gene: TRBJ1-1
clone size: .
D gene: TRBD1
CDR3 DNA: TGTGCCAGCAGTGGGTCAGGGGGCTGGAACACTGAAGCTTTCTTT
CDR3 protein: CASSGSGGWNTEAFF

V gene: TRBV10-3
J gene: TRBJ2-1
clone size: few
D gene: TRBD2
CDR3 DNA: TGTGCCATCAGCAATAGCGGGGGGGACTACAATGAGCAGTTCTTC
CDR3 protein: CAISNSGGDYNEQFF

V gene: TRBV7-9
J gene: TRBJ2-1
clone size: few
D gene: .
CDR3 DNA: TGTGCCAGCAGCTTATGGACATACAATGAGCAGTTCTTC
CDR3 protein: CASSLWTYNEQFF

V gene: TRBV3-1
J gene: TRBJ2-1
clone size: .
D gene: .
CDR3 DNA: TGTGCCAGCAGCCAAGATGAGAAAGAGCAGTTCTTC
CDR3 protein: CASSQDEKEQFF

V gene: TRBV28
J gene: TRBJ2-3
clone size: few
D gene: .
CDR3 DNA: TGTGCCAGCAGTTCAACAGTCCTGGATACGCAGTATTTT
CDR3 protein: CASSSTVLDTQYF

V gene: TRBV5-5
J gene: TRBJ2-1
clone size: many
D gene: .
CDR3 DNA: TGTGCCAGCAGCTTGGATTTAACAGGGACCTACAATGAGCAGTTCTTC
CDR3 protein: CASSLDLTGTYNEQFF

V gene: TRBV20-1
J gene: TRBJ2-7
clone size: .
D gene: TRBD2
CDR3 DNA: TGCAGTGCTATCCATATCCCACTAGCGGGGGAGAGAGCTCGGAACGAGCAGTACTTC
CDR3 protein: CSAIHIPLAGERARNEQYF

V gene: TRBV5-1
J gene: TRBJ2-3
clone size: .
D gene: TRBD1
CDR3 DNA: TGCGCCACCAAACAGGGGGACAGCACAGATACGCAGTATTTT
CDR3 protein: CATKQGDSTDTQYF

V gene: TRBV30
J gene: TRBJ1-5
clone size: .
D gene: .
CDR3 DNA: TGTGCCTGGAACTTACCGACGAGGGGCAATCAGCCCCAGCATTTT
CDR3 protein: CAWNLPTRGNQPQHF

V gene: TRBV5-6
J gene: TRBJ1-5
clone size: .
D gene: .
CDR3 DNA: TGTGCCAGCAGCTTTGGGCAGTCGCCTGGTCAGCCCCAGCATTTT
CDR3 protein: CASSFGQSPGQPQHF

V gene: TRBV12-3/TRBV12-4
J gene: TRBJ2-1
clone size: few
D gene: TRBD2
CDR3 DNA: TGTGCCAGCAGCACTAGCGGGAGCTATGAGCAGTTCTTC
CDR3 protein: CASSTSGSYEQFF

V gene: TRBV29-1
J gene: TRBJ2-2
clone size: .
D gene: .
CDR3 DNA: TGCAGCGGTGGTTTCGGGTTGGAGCTGTTTTTT
CDR3 protein: CSGGFGLELFF

V gene: TRBV20-1
J gene: TRBJ2-1
clone size: .
D gene: TRBD2
CDR3 DNA: TGCAGTGCTAAGAGGTTAGCGGGAGTGGGTATTAGTGAGCAGTTCTTC
CDR3 protein: CSAKRLAGVGISEQFF

V gene: TRBV12-3/TRBV12-4
J gene: TRBJ2-7
clone size: .
D gene: .
CDR3 DNA: TGTGCCAGCAGTTCCACCTGGGGATCCTACGAGCAGTACTTC
CDR3 protein: CASSSTWGSYEQYF

V gene: TRBV2
J gene: TRBJ1-6
clone size: few
D gene: .
CDR3 DNA: TGTGCCACCCTACAGGGATTCGAACATTCACCCCTCCACTTT
CDR3 protein: CATLQGFEHSPLHF

V gene: TRBV3-1
J gene: TRBJ2-1
clone size: .
D gene: TRBD2
CDR3 DNA: TGTGCCAGCACCCAGGGGAGCGGGGGCGCATTGTTCTTC
CDR3 protein: CASTQGSGGALFF

V gene: TRBV12-3/TRBV12-4
J gene: TRBJ2-7
clone size: few
D gene: TRBD1
CDR3 DNA: TGTGCCAGCAGTCAAGGGACAGGCATCGTTGAGTACTTC
CDR3 protein: CASSQGTGIVEYF

V gene: TRBV7-9
J gene: TRBJ2-7
clone size: .
D gene: .
CDR3 DNA: TGTGCCAGCAGCTTAGCACAGGCAGAGCAGTACTTC
CDR3 protein: CASSLAQAEQYF

V gene: TRBV7-2
J gene: TRBJ2-3
clone size: .
D gene: TRBD2
CDR3 DNA: TGTGCCAGCAGCCCTAGCGGGAGGGGGTATACGCAGTATTTT
CDR3 protein: CASSPSGRGYTQYF

V gene: TRBV5-1
J gene: TRBJ2-2
clone size: .
D gene: TRBD2
CDR3 DNA: TGCGCCAGCAGACGTGACAGCGGGAGTCACGGGGAGCTGTTTTTT
CDR3 protein: CASRRDSGSHGELFF

V gene: TRBV7-2
J gene: TRBJ2-3
clone size: few
D gene: TRBD1
CDR3 DNA: TGTGCCAGCAGCTTAGGGGGACAGGGCAGGGATACGCAGTATTTT
CDR3 protein: CASSLGGQGRDTQYF

V gene: TRBV5-6
J gene: TRBJ2-5
clone size: few
D gene: TRBD2
CDR3 DNA: TGTGCCAGCAGCTTCGGGGGGAGCCAAGAGACCCAGTACTTC
CDR3 protein: CASSFGGSQETQYF

V gene: TRBV20-1
J gene: TRBJ2-2
clone size: few
D gene: .
CDR3 DNA: TGCAGTGCTGGATCAGGGCACGGGGAGCTGTTTTTT
CDR3 protein: CSAGSGHGELFF

V gene: TRBV7-8
J gene: TRBJ2-3
clone size: few
D gene: .
CDR3 DNA: TGTGCCAGCAGCCCATATAGCACAGATACGCAGTATTTT
CDR3 protein: CASSPYSTDTQYF

V gene: TRBV6-5
J gene: TRBJ2-5
clone size: few
D gene: .
CDR3 DNA: TGTGCCAGCAGTTACTCGGAAGGAGGTTGGCAAGAGACCCAGTACTTC
CDR3 protein: CASSYSEGGWQETQYF

V gene: TRBV5-1
J gene: TRBJ1-4
clone size: .
D gene: TRBD1
CDR3 DNA: TGCGCCAGCAGCCGCGGACAGGGGATTTTGGAAAAACTGTTTTTT
CDR3 protein: CASSRGQGILEKLFF

V gene: TRBV10-3
J gene: TRBJ2-1
clone size: many
D gene: TRBD1
CDR3 DNA: TGTGCCACCTCCGGGACAGGGGTCCACTCCTACAATGAGCAGTTCTTC
CDR3 protein: CATSGTGVHSYNEQFF

V gene: TRBV24-1
J gene: TRBJ2-1
clone size: .
D gene: TRBD2
CDR3 DNA: TGTGCCACCAGTGACCGGACTAGCGGGAGCATCACCTACAATGAGCAGTTCTTC
CDR3 protein: CATSDRTSGSITYNEQFF

V gene: TRBV11-2
J gene: TRBJ1-6
clone size: .
D gene: .
CDR3 DNA: TGTGCCAGCAGCCCCCAGGGATCCTATAATTCACCCCTCCACTTT
CDR3 protein: CASSPQGSYNSPLHF

V gene: TRBV20-1
J gene: TRBJ2-7
clone size: .
D gene: TRBD2
CDR3 DNA: TGCAGTGCTAGAGAACTCTCGGGACTAGCGGCCTACGAGCAGTACTTC
CDR3 protein: CSARELSGLAAYEQYF

V gene: TRBV12-3/TRBV12-4
J gene: TRBJ1-4
clone size: .
D gene: .
CDR3 DNA: TGTGCCAGCAGTTTTTCCCAGTCCGGTGAAAAACTGTTTTTT
CDR3 protein: CASSFSQSGEKLFF

V gene: TRBV5-6
J gene: TRBJ1-3
clone size: few
D gene: TRBD1
CDR3 DNA: TGTGCCAGCAGAAGGGACAGGGTTGGAAACACCATATATTTT
CDR3 protein: CASRRDRVGNTIYF

V gene: TRBV6-2/TRBV6-3
J gene: TRBJ2-1
clone size: .
D gene: TRBD1
CDR3 DNA: TGTGCCAGCAGTTCCGGAGGACAGGGAAAAAACAATGAGCAGTTCTTC
CDR3 protein: CASSSGGQGKNNEQFF

V gene: TRBV7-8
J gene: TRBJ1-3
clone size: .
D gene: .
CDR3 DNA: TGTGCCAGCAGCTTAGGACAGATCCGAAACACCATATATTTT
CDR3 protein: CASSLGQIRNTIYF

V gene: TRBV20-1
J gene: TRBJ1-1
clone size: .
D gene: .
CDR3 DNA: TGCAGTGCTAGAGCTACGGTCCGCTCTGAAGCTTTCTTT
CDR3 protein: CSARATVRSEAFF

V gene: TRBV24-1
J gene: TRBJ1-5
clone size: few
D gene: TRBD1
CDR3 DNA: TGTGCCACCAGTGATCCCGGGACAGGGGATCAGCCCCAGCATTTT
CDR3 protein: CATSDPGTGDQPQHF

V gene: TRBV27
J gene: TRBJ1-2
clone size: few
D gene: .
CDR3 DNA: TGTGCCAGCAGTTGGGACGGAGACTATGGCTACACCTTC
CDR3 protein: CASSWDGDYGYTF